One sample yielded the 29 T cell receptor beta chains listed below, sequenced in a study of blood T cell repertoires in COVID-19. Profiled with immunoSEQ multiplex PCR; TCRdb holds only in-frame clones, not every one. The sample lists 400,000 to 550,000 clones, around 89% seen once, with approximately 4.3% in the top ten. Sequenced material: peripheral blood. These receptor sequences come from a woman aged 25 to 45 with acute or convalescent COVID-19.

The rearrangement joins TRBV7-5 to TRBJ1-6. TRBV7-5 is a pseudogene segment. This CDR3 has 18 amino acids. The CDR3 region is CVRSSEIEAPYANSPLHF. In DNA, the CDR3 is TGTGTCAGAAGCTCGGAGATCGAGGCGCCTTACGCAAATTCACCCCTCCACTTT.

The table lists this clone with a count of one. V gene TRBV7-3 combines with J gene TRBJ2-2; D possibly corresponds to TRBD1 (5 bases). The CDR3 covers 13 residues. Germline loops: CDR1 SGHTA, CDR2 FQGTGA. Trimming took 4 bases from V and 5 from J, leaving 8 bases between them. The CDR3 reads CASSWQGTGELFF. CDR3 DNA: TGTGCCAGCAGCTGGCAGGGTACCGGGGAGCTGTTTTTT.

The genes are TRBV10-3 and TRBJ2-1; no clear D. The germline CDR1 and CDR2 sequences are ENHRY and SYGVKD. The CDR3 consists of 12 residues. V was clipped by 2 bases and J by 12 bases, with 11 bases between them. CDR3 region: CAISETALGQFF. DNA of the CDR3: TGTGCCATCAGTGAGACGGCTCTAGGGCAGTTCTTC.

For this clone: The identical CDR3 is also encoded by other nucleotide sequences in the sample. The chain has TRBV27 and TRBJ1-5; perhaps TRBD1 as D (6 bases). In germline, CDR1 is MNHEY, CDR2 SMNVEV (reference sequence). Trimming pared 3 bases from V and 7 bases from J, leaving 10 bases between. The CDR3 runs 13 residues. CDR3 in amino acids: CASSLRGNQPQHF. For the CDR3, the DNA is TGTGCCAGCAGTTTGAGGGGGAACCAGCCCCAGCATTTT.

The CDR3 sequence is CASSVGGGAMNTEAFF. The CDR3 DNA reads TGTGCCAGCAGCGTAGGCGGGGGGGCAATGAACACTGAAGCTTTCTTT. This chain links TRBV9 with TRBJ1-1; a possible D gene is TRBD1 (6 bases). V lost 0 bases to trimming and J lost 0 bases, with 12 bases between them. This CDR3 region has 16 residues. Germline CDR1 reads SGDLS; CDR2 reads YYNGEE.

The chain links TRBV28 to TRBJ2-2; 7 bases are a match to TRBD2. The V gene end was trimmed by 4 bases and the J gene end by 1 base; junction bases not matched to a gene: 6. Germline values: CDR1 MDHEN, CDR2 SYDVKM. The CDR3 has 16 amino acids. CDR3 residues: CASSSPGRENTGELFF. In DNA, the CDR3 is TGTGCCAGCAGTTCCCCTGGGAGGGAGAACACCGGGGAGCTGTTTTTT.

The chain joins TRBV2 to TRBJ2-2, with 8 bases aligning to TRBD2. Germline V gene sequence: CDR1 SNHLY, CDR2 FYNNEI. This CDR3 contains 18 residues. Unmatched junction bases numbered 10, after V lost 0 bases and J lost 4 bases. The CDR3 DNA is TGTGCCAGCAGTGAAGCACTGACTATCCGGGGGGGCACCGGGGAGCTGTTTTTT. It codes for CASSEALTIRGGTGELFF.

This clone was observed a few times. Here the CDR3 reads CATSDRDRTYEQYF. The CDR3 DNA is TGTGCCACCAGTGATCGGGACAGGACCTACGAGCAGTACTTC. This chain joins TRBV24-1 and TRBJ2-7; 8 nucleotides match TRBD1. The trim removed 3 bases at V and 2 bases at J, leaving 2 bases unmatched. There are 14 residues in the CDR3. CDR1 and CDR2 from the germline V gene are KGHDR and SFDVKD.

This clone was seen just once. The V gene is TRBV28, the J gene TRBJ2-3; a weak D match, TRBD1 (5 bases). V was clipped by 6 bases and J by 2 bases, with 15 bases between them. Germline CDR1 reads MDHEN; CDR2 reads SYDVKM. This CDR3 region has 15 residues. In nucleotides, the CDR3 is TGTGCCAGCAGCGACAGTGCCCCGAACACAGATACGCAGTATTTT. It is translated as CASSDSAPNTDTQYF.

CDR3 amino acids: CAIRDTENTEAFF. CDR3 coding DNA: TGTGCCATCAGAGATACAGAGAACACTGAAGCTTTCTTT. V usage is TRBV10-3 and J usage is TRBJ1-1; no definite D call. Per germline, CDR1 ENHRY and CDR2 SYGVKD. Trimming stripped 6 bases from V and 1 base from J, with 9 bases between. This CDR3 is built from 13 residues.

In DNA form, the CDR3 reads TGTGCCAGCAGCTTAGCCCTTTCAGGACAGCCCCAGCATTTT. Protein product: CASSLALSGQPQHF. The chain recombines TRBV11-2 with TRBJ1-5; no reliable D call. V lost 1 base and J lost 7, with 11 bases in between. Germline CDR1 is SGHAT and CDR2 is FQNNGV. This CDR3 comprises 14 residues.

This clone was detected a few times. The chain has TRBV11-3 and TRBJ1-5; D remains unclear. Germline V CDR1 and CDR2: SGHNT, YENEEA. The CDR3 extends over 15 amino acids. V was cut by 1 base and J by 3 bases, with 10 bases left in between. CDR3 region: CASSLGSHTNQPQHF. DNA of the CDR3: TGTGCCAGCAGCTTAGGGTCCCACACCAATCAGCCCCAGCATTTT.

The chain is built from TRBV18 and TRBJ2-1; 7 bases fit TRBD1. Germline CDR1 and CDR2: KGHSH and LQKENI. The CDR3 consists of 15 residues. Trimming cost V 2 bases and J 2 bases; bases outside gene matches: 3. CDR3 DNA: TGTGCCAGCTCACCAGTAGGGACAGCCTACAATGAGCAGTTCTTC. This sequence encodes CASSPVGTAYNEQFF.

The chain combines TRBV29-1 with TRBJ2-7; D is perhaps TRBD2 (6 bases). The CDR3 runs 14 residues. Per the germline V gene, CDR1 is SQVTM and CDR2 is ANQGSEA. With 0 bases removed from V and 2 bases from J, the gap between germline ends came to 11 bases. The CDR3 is CSVEDPAGPYEQYF. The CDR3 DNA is TGCAGCGTTGAAGATCCGGCGGGACCCTACGAGCAGTACTTC.

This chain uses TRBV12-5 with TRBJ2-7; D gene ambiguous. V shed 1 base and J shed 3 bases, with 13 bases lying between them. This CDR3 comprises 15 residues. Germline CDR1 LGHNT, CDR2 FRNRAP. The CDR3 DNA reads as TGTGCTAGTGGTTTGGGTACAGAGATAGTCTACGAGCAGTACTTC. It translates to CASGLGTEIVYEQYF.

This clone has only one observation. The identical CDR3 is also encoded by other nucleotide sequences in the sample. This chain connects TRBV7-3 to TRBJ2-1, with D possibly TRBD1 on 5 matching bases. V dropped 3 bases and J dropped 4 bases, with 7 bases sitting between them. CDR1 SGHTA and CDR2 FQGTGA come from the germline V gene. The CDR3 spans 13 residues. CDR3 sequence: CASSFDSYNEQFF. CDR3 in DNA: TGTGCCAGCAGCTTTGACAGTTACAATGAGCAGTTCTTC.

As DNA, the CDR3 is TGTGCCAGCAGCTCCCCTGGACAGGGGATGGCTTTCTTT. The encoded protein is CASSSPGQGMAFF. The gene calls are TRBV5-6 and TRBJ1-1; 9 nucleotides agree with TRBD1. The CDR3 spans 13 residues. Germline values: CDR1 SGHDT, CDR2 YYEEEE. The V and J ends lost 3 bases and 11 bases, in that order; junction bases with no gene match: 8. The full variable domain, its missing parts supplied by reference TRBV5-6 and TRBJ1-1, is DAGVTQSPTHLIKTRGQQVTLRCSPKSGHDTVSWYQQALGQGPQFIFQYYEEEERQRGNFPDRFSGHQFPNYSSELNVNALLLGDSALYLCASSSPGQGMAFFGQGTRLTVV.

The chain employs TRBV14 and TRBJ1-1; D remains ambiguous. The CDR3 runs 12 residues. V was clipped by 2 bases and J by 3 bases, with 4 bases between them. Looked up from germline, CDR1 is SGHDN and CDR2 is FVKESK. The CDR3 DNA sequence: TGTGCCAGCAGCCAATATGACACTGAAGCTTTCTTT. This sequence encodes CASSQYDTEAFF. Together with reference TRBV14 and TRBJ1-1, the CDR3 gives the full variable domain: EAGVTQFPSHSVIEKGQTVTLRCDPISGHDNLYWYRRVMGKEIKFLLHFVKESKQDESGMPNNRFLAERTGGTYSTLKVQPAELEDSGVYFCASSQYDTEAFFGQGTRLTVV.

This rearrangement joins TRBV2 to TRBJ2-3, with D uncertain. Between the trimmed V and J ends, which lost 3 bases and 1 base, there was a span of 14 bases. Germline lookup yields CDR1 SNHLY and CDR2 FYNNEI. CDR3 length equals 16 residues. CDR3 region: CASSDATEPGTDTQYF. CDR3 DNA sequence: TGTGCCAGCAGTGATGCGACGGAGCCCGGCACAGATACGCAGTATTTT.

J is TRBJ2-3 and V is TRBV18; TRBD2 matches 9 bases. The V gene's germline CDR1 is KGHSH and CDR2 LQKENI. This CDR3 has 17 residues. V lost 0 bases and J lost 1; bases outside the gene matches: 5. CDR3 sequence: CASSPPQRTSGTDTQYF. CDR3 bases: TGTGCCAGCTCACCACCCCAGAGGACTAGCGGCACAGATACGCAGTATTTT.

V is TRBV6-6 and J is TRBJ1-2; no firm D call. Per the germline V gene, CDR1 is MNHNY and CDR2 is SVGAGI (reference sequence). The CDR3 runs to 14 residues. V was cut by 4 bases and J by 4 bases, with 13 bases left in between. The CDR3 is CASSSPGAGYGYTF. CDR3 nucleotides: TGTGCCAGCAGTTCGCCGGGAGCAGGCTATGGCTACACCTTC.

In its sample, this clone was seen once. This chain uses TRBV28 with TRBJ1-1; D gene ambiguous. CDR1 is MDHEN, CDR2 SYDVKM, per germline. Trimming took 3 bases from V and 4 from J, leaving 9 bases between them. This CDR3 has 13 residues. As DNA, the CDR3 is TGTGCCAGCAGTTTCGGGGTGAGCACTGAAGCTTTCTTT. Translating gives CASSFGVSTEAFF.

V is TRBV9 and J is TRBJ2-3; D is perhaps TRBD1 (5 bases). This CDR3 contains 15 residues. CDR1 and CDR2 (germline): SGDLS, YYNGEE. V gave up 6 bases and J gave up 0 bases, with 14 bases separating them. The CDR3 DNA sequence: TGTGCCAGCACCCCCGGCGGACATAGCACAGATACGCAGTATTTT. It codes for CASTPGGHSTDTQYF.

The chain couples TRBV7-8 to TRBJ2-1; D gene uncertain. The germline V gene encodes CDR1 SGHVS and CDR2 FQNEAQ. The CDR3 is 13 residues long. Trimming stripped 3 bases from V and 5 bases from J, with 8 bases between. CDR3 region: CASSLYINNEQFF. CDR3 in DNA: TGTGCCAGCAGCTTGTACATAAACAATGAGCAGTTCTTC.

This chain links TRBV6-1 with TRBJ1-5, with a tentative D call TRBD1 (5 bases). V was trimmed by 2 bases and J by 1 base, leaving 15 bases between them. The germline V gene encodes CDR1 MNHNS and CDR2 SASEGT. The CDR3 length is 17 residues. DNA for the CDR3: TGTGCCAGCAGTGAATGGGGCAACCTACTCAGCAATCAGCCCCAGCATTTT. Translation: CASSEWGNLLSNQPQHF.

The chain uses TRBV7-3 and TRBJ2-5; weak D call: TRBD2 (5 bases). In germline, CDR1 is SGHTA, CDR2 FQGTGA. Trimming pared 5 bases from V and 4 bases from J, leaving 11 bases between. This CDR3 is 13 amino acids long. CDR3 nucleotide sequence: TGTGCCAGCAGCCCATTTCGGGGAGAGACCCAGTACTTC. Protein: CASSPFRGETQYF.

The CDR3 DNA reads TGCAGCGTTGAACTCCAGGGGCGAAACACTGAAGCTTTCTTT. This codes for CSVELQGRNTEAFF. This chain joins TRBV29-1 and TRBJ1-1; tentative D call: TRBD1 (6 bases). This CDR3 is built from 14 residues. V was shortened by 2 bases and J by 2 bases, with 12 bases between the two germline ends. Germline loops: CDR1 SQVTM, CDR2 ANQGSEA.

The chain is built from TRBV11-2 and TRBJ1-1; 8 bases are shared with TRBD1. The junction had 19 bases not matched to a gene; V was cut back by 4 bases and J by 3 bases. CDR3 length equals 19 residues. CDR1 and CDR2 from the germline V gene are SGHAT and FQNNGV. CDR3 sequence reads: CASSSPKGTGLLGDTEAFF. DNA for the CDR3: TGTGCCAGCAGCTCCCCAAAGGGGACAGGCCTTCTGGGGGACACTGAAGCTTTCTTT.

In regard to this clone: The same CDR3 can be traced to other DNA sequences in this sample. CDR3 DNA sequence: TGTGCCAGCAGTTTACGGGGGTCCACTGAAGCTTTCTTT. Translation: CASSLRGSTEAFF. This chain links TRBV12-3 or TRBV12-4 with TRBJ1-1, with D possibly matching TRBD1 (5 bases). CDR3 length: 13 residues. The ends were cut back, 2 bases at V and 4 bases at J, with 8 bases in the middle.